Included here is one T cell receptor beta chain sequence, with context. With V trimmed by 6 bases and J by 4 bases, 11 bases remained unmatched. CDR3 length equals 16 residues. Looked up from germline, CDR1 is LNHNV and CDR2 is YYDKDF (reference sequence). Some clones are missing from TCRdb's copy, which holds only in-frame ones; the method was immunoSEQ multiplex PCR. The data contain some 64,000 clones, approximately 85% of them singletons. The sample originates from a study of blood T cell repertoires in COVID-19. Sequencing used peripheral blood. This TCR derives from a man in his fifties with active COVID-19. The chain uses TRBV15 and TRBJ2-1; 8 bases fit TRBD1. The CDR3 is CATSRTGQGGYNEQFF. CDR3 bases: TGTGCCACCAGTAGGACAGGACAGGGAGGTTACAATGAGCAGTTCTTC.